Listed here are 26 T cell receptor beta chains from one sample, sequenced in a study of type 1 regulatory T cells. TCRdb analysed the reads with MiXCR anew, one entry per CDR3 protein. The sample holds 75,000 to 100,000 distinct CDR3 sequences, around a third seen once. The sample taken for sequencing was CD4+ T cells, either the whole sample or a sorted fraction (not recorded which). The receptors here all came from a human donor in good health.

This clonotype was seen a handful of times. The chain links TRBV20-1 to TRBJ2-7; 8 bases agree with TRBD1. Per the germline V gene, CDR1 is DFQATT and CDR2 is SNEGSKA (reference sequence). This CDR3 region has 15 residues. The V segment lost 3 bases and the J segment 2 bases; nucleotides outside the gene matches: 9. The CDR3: CSASIWTGMTYEQYF. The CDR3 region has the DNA TGCAGTGCTAGTATCTGGACAGGGATGACCTACGAGCAGTACTTC.

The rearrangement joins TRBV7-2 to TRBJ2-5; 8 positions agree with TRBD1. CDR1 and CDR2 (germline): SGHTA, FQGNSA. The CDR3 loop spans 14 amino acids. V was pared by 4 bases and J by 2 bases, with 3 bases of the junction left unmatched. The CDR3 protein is CASSWDRRQETQYF. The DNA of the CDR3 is TGTGCCAGCAGCTGGGACAGGCGGCAAGAGACCCAGTACTTC.

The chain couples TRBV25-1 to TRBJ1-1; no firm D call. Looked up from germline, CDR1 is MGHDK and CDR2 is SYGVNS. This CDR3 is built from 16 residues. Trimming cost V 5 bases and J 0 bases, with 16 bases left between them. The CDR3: CASSRRGLEVNTEAFF. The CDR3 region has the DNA TGTGCCAGCAGTCGTCGCGGGCTAGAAGTGAACACTGAAGCTTTCTTT.

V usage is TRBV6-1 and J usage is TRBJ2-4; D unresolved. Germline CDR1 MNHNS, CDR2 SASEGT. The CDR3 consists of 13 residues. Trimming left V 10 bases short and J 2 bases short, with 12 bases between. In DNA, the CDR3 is TGTGCCACCTCGGAGATTCCCAAAAACATTCAGTACTTC. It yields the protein CATSEIPKNIQYF.

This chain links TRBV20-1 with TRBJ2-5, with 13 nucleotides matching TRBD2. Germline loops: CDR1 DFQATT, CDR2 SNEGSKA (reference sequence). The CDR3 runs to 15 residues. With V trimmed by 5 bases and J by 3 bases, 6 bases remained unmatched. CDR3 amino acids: CSAGGLAGREETQYF. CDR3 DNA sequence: TGCAGTGCTGGGGGACTAGCGGGAAGGGAAGAGACCCAGTACTTC.

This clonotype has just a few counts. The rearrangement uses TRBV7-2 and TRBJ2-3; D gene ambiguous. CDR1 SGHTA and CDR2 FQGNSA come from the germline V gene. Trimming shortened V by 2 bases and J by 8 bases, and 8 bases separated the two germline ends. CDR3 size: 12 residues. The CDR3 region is CASSLRVGTQYF. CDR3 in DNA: TGTGCCAGCAGCTTAAGGGTCGGTACGCAGTATTTT.

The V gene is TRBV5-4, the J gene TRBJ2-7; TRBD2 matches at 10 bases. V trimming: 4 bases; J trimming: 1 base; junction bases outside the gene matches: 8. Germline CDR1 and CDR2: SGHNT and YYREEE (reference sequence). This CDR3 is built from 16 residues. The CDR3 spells CASSPPPGLASYEQYF. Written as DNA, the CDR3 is TGTGCCAGCAGCCCCCCTCCGGGACTAGCGTCCTACGAGCAGTACTTC.

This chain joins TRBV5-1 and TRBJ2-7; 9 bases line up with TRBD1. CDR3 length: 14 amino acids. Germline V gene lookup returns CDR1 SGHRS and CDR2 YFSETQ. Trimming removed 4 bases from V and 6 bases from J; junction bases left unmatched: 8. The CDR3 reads CASSPGQGNGEQYF. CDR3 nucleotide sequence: TGCGCCAGCAGCCCGGGACAGGGAAATGGCGAGCAGTACTTC.

This CDR3 reads CASRDRSYEQYF. The DNA for the CDR3 is TGCGCCAGCCGGGACAGGTCCTACGAGCAGTACTTC. The chain is built from TRBV10-2 and TRBJ2-7; 8 nucleotides align to TRBD1. This CDR3 has 12 residues. With 8 bases clipped from V and 1 base from J, the junction kept 1 base outside the gene matches. Germline values: CDR1 WSHSY, CDR2 SAAADI.

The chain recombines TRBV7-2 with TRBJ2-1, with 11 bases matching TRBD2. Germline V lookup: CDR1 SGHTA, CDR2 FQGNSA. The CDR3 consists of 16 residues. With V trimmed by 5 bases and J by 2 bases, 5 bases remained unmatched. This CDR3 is CASSARLAGTYNEQFF. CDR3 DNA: TGTGCCAGCAGCGCCAGACTAGCGGGGACCTACAATGAGCAGTTCTTC.

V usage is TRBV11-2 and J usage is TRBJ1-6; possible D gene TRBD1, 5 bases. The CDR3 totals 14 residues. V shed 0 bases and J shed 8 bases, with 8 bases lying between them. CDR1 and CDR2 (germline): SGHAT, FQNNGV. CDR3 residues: CASSLDQGYSPLHF. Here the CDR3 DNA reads TGTGCCAGCAGCTTAGACCAGGGCTATTCACCCCTCCACTTT.

This CDR3 is CASSVVAVGSYNEQFF. DNA of the CDR3: TGTGCCAGCAGCGTAGTGGCGGTAGGGTCCTACAATGAGCAGTTCTTC. This sequence joins TRBV9 and TRBJ2-1; D unclear. The germline gives CDR1 SGDLS, CDR2 YYNGEE. The CDR3 runs 16 residues. Trimming cost V 0 bases and J 1 base, with 11 bases left between them.

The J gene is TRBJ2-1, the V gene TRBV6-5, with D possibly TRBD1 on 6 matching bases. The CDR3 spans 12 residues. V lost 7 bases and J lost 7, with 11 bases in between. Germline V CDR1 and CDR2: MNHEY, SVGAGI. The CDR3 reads CASKQTGNEQFF. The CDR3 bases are TGTGCCAGCAAACAAACAGGGAATGAGCAGTTCTTC.

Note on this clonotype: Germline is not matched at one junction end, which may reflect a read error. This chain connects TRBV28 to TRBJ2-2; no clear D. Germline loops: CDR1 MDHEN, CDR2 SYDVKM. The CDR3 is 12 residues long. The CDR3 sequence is CASSYQFGELFF. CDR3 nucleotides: TGTGCCAGTAGTTATCAGTTCGGGGAGCTGTTTTTT.

CDR3 in DNA: TGTGCCAGCAGTTACGGGGCAGGTGGAGGCTATCAGCCCCAGCATTTT. This sequence encodes CASSYGAGGGYQPQHF. The chain is built from TRBV6-2 or TRBV6-3 and TRBJ1-5; TRBD1 is a possible D gene (5 bases). V lost 2 bases and J lost 5, with 16 bases in between. Germline values: CDR1 MNHEY, CDR2 SVGEGT. The length of the CDR3 is 16 residues.

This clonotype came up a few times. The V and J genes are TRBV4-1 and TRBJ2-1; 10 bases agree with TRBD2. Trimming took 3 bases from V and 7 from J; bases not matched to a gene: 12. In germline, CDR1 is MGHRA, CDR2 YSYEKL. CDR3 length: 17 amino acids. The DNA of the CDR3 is TGCGCCAGCAGCCAGAATAACCTTCTTAGCGGGAGGAATGAGCAGTTCTTC. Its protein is CASSQNNLLSGRNEQFF.

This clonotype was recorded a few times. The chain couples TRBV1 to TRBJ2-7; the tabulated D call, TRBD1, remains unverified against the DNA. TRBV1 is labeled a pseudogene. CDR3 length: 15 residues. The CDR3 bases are TGCACCAGCAGCCAAACAGGGGCAGGTTGTCGCGAGCAGTACTTC. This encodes CTSSQTGAGCREQYF.

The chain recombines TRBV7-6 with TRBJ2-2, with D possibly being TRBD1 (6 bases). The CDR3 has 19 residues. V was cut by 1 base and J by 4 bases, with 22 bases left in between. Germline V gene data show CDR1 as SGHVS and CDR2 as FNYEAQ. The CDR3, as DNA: TGTGCCAGCAGCTTAGTTACCCCGGACAGAACGGCGAGCACCGGGGAGCTGTTTTTT. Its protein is CASSLVTPDRTASTGELFF.

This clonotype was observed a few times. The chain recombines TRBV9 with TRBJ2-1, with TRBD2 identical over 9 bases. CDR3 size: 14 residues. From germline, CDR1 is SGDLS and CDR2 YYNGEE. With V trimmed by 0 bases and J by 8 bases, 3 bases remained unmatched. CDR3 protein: CASSVDLAGHEQFF. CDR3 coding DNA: TGTGCCAGCAGCGTAGATCTAGCGGGACATGAGCAGTTCTTC.

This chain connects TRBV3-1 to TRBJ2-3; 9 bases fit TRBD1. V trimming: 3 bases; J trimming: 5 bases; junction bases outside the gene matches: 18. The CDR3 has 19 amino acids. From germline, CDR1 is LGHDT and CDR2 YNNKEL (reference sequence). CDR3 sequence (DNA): TGTGCCAGCAGCCACCCTTTTGGCCGCGGGACAGGGCAAGAAGATACGCAGTATTTT. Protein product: CASSHPFGRGTGQEDTQYF.

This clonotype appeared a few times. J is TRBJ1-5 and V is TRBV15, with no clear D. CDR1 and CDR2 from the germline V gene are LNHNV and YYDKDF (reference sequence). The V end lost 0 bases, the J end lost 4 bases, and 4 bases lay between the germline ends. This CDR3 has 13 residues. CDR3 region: CATSRDPNQPQHF. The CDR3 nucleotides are TGTGCCACCAGCAGAGATCCTAATCAGCCCCAGCATTTT.

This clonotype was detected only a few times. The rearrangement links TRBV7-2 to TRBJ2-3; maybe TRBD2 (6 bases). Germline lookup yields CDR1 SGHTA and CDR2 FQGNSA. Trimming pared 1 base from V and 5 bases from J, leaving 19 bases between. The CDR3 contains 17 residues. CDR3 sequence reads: CASSLGGYRRERDTQYF. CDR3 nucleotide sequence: TGTGCCAGCAGCTTAGGGGGCTATCGGAGGGAAAGAGATACGCAGTATTTT.

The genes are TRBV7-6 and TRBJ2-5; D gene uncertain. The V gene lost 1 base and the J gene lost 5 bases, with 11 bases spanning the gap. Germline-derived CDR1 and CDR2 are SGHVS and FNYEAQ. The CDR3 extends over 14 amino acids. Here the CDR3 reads CASSLDPAKETQYF. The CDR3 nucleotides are TGTGCCAGCAGCTTAGATCCGGCGAAGGAGACCCAGTACTTC.

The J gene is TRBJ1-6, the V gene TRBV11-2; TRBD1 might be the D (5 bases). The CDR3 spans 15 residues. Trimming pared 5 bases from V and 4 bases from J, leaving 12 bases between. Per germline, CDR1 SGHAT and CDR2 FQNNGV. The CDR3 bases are TGTGCCAGCAGCCTAGGGACCATTTATAATTCACCCCTCCACTTT. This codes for CASSLGTIYNSPLHF.

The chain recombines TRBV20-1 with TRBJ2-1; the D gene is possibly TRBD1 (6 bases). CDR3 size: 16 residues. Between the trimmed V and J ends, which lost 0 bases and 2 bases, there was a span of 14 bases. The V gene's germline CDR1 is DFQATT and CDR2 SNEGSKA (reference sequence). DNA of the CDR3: TGCAGTGCTAGAGATAGGGGGTTCTCGACCTACAATGAGCAGTTCTTC. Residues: CSARDRGFSTYNEQFF.

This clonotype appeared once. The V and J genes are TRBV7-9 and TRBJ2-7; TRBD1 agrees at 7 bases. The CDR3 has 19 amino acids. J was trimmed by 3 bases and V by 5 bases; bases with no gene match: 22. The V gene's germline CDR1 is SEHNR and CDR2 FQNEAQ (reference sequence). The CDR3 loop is CASSERPWGKGTESYEQYF. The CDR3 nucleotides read TGTGCCAGCAGCGAACGACCCTGGGGGAAGGGGACAGAGAGCTACGAGCAGTACTTC. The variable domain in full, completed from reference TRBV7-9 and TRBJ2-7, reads DTGVSQNPRHKITKRGQNVTFRCDPISEHNRLYWYRQTLGQGPEFLTYFQNEAQLEKSRLLSDRFSAERPKGSFSTLEIQRTEQGDSAMYLCASSERPWGKGTESYEQYFGPGTRLTVT.